Below, one TCR beta chain is given with its context. Its antigen remains undetermined. Per-nucleotide qualities are absent, and no much larger clonotype sits a single base away. V is reduced by 2 bases and J by 2 bases, leaving a spacing of 7 bases between them. From the cysteine up to the phenylalanine, the CDR3 has a length of 13 residues. Kept here is only the CDR3 DNA, which spans 39 bases and is read in frame from base 1. CDR1 is given as SGHRS and CDR2 as YFSETQ, both from the germline V gene. Libraries were built with the immunoSEQ multiplex PCR assay. Each sample was run at survey resolution as two replicates of roughly 200 ng apiece, for a total of roughly 400 ng of DNA. Using multiplex PCR primers aimed at V and J genes, the hsTCRB kit picked up rearranged TCRB sequences in genomic DNA. To amplify the CDR3 region, the first PCR ran for roughly 31 cycles with the QIAGEN Multiplex PCR Kit. A second PCR of 7 to 8 cycles attached sample barcodes and Illumina adapters to each replicate. Quantification of the pooled libraries was done with a QuantStudio 6 and the KAPA library quantification kit. Roughly 15 pM of pooled libraries was sequenced on an Illumina MiSeq using 156-cycle single-end reads and a 15-cycle index read. Turning to the authors' computational methods: Of roughly 180,000 unique clonotypes, 1.5% to 2% were flagged by VDJdb annotation as previously reported viral-epitope-specific. The immunoSEQ Data Assistant and immunoSEQ Analyzer turned the raw reads into TCRB repertoires that were normalized and annotated. BioAnalyzer and version 0.6.5 of the immunarch R package were the tools used for clonotype analysis. Every repertoire was downsampled to the clone count of the smallest repertoire before richness was estimated. Clonotypes were sorted into expanded, contracted or novel categories with Fisher's exact tests, where novel meant the clonotype had zero frequency before treatment. Significantly changed CDR3 beta sequences were clustered with GLIPH2 using simulation_depth=1000 and kmer_min_depth=3, and CDR3s shorter than five residues were excluded. Entries here come from immuneACCESS through TCRdb and include only in-frame sequences with V and J called. Some clones fail to appear in such tables; in the studies checked, an unresolved V gene covers under half of the shortfall, and the cause of the remainder is unknown. From that table come the V and J calls and clone size; the DNA was used to work out D and trimming. The sample includes a few thousand clones, with more than 75% observed a single time. Around 5% of the sample is taken by the ten largest.

T-cell subsets were not sorted, so the analysis was performed on bulk bone marrow. TCR beta CDR3 regions were immunosequenced from bone marrow of 11 myelodysplastic syndrome patients before and after hypomethylating agent therapy. For longitudinal repertoire tracking, every patient provided one baseline bone marrow and two to three bone marrows collected at different post-treatment timepoints. Whole bone marrow served as the source for genomic DNA extraction, with DNA quality checked using TapeStation, NanoDrop OneC and PicoGreen assays. The data derive from a study of hypomethylating agent response in myelodysplastic syndrome (TCRdb year 2021). For the study in its entirety: The hypomethylating agents azacitidine (about 75% of the 11) or decitabine (3 of 11) were used to treat the patients. The cohort included several male and 2 female myelodysplastic syndrome patients. On average the patients were approximately 72 +/- 6.3 years old, and a diploid cytogenetic profile was seen most often. TET2 mutation was identified most frequently, being present in 5 of 11 patients. Complete response or hematologic improvement was achieved by six patients, and 4 or 5 patients were classified as non-responders. Complete response or hematologic improvement counted as response, and patients meeting neither criterion were classed as non-responders.

Broader findings and caveats from the paper: Novel clonotypes emerged more often in responders, while non-responders showed more contracted clonotypes after treatment. Richness, rarefaction diversity and clonality did not change significantly after hypomethylating agent treatment, across all patients or within response groups. Healthy control donors were not age-matched to MDS patients, which could have impacted the MDS versus healthy comparison. The shared GLIPH2 clusters might recognize novel MDS antigens, but this possibility was not confirmed and requires experimental validation. Only 11 patients were analyzed, making the cohort small.

This receptor was taken from a human donor with myelodysplastic syndrome. This sequence uses TRBV5-1 and TRBJ2-5; the D gene is not confidently resolved. This material consisted of bone marrow, taken before or after starting hypomethylating agent treatment for myelodysplastic syndrome (not recorded which). The CDR3 is CASSLEMQETQYF. The bases read TGCGCCAGCAGCTTAGAGATGCAAGAGACCCAGTACTTC.